This passage covers 5 T cell receptor beta chains from one sample sequenced in a study of control samples from healthy donors and cancer patients. Clones were sequenced by immunoSEQ multiplex PCR, and TCRdb holds only the in-frame ones, with some missing. The table shows under 200,000 clones, with around 95% occurring only once. Material: blood. The source of these receptors is a woman in her thirties or forties in good health.

This chain connects TRBV7-9 to TRBJ1-1; D is unresolved. The V gene's germline CDR1 is SEHNR and CDR2 FQNEAQ (reference sequence). CDR3 size: 14 residues. With 1 base removed from V and 1 base from J, the gap between germline ends came to 7 bases. CDR3: CASSLGSGNTEAFF. CDR3 coding DNA: TGTGCCAGCAGCTTAGGGAGTGGGAACACTGAAGCTTTCTTT. Filled out from reference TRBV7-9 and TRBJ1-1, the complete variable domain reads DTGVSQNPRHKITKRGQNVTFRCDPISEHNRLYWYRQTLGQGPEFLTYFQNEAQLEKSRLLSDRFSAERPKGSFSTLEIQRTEQGDSAMYLCASSLGSGNTEAFFGQGTRLTVV.

The V and J genes are TRBV19 and TRBJ2-3; possibly TRBD2 for D (6 bases). With 4 bases removed from V and 9 bases from J, the gap between germline ends came to 17 bases. This CDR3 region has 14 residues. CDR1 is LNHDA, CDR2 SQIVND, per germline (reference sequence). CDR3 sequence reads: CASSNPRGNRTQYF. DNA of the CDR3: TGTGCCAGTAGTAACCCTCGGGGGAATAGGACGCAGTATTTT.

This chain uses TRBV3-1 (or the pseudogene TRBV3-2) with TRBJ2-3, with D possibly TRBD2 on 6 matching bases. Germline loops: CDR1 LGHDT, CDR2 YNNKEL (reference sequence). With 0 bases removed from V and 6 bases from J, the gap between germline ends came to 16 bases. This CDR3 region has 16 residues. The CDR3 reads CASSQDAGRIYDTQYF. The DNA of the CDR3 is TGTGCCAGCAGCCAAGATGCGGGGAGGATTTATGATACGCAGTATTTT.

The genes are TRBV7-6 and TRBJ1-1; D uncertain. CDR1 and CDR2 (germline): SGHVS, FNYEAQ. The germline V and J ends were trimmed by 2 bases and 0 bases, with 7 bases remaining between them. The CDR3 has 14 residues. The DNA of the CDR3 is TGTGCCAGCAGCTTATCGGAGCTGAACACTGAAGCTTTCTTT. Its translation is CASSLSELNTEAFF.

The chain employs TRBV5-6 and TRBJ2-4; TRBD1 might be the D (6 bases). The CDR3 is 13 amino acids. With 1 base removed from V and 7 bases from J, the gap between germline ends came to 9 bases. The germline V gene has CDR1 SGHDT and CDR2 YYEEEE. CDR3 region: CASSLRDMNIQYF. The CDR3 DNA reads TGTGCCAGCAGCTTGCGGGACATGAACATTCAGTACTTC.